This T cell receptor (beta chain) was documented in a study of blood T cell repertoires in COVID-19. As for the study in general: PBMCs, B-cell-depleted T cells, or T cells provided the cDNA or gDNA that made up the material.

Original data processing: Estimation of nucleated cell counts relied on the amplification of reference gene primers. Some clones are missing from TCRdb's copy, which holds only in-frame ones; the method was immunoSEQ multiplex PCR. That table gives V, J and clone size, and the DNA gave D and trimming. The profile covers 250,000 to 350,000 clones, with almost 90% appearing a single time and 2.9% taken by the ten largest. Seattle patient enrollment occurred during active infection, with longitudinal follow-up thereafter. The CDR3 covers 15 residues. Germline lookup yields CDR1 SEHNR and CDR2 FQNEAQ (reference sequence). The V and J ends lost 4 bases and 4 bases respectively, with 16 bases between them.

This clonotype originated in a woman aged 25 to 39 with COVID-19, enrolled during active disease. Sequencing was performed on peripheral blood. The rearrangement uses TRBV7-9 and TRBJ1-2; a possible D gene is TRBD1 (6 bases). CDR3 in amino acids: CASSSSGQRIYGYTF. The CDR3 DNA is TGTGCCAGCAGCTCTTCCGGACAGCGAATCTATGGCTACACCTTC.